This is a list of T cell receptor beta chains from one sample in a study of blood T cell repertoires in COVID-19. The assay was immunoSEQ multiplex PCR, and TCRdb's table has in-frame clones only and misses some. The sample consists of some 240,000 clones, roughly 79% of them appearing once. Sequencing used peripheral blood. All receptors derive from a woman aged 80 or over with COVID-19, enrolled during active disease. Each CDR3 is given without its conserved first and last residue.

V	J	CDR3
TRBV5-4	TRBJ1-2	ASSLDIYGYT
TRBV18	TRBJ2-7	ASSPKTGSSYEQY
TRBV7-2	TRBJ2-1	ASSLGTSGTYNEQF
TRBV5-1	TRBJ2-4	ASSLAVAKNIQY
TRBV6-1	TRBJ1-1	ASSEARRAEAF
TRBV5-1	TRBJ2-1	ASSREGNNEQF
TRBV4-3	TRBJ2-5	ASSQDDRGGLLETQY
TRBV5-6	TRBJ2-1	ASSRPHGAGGNEQF
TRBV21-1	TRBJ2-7	ASSSLLAQSYEQY
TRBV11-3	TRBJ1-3	ASSFGQPQAGNTIY
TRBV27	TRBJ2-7	ASANRAYEQY
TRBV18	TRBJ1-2	ASSPAATTGEYGYT
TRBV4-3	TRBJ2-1	ASSQLPPGGYDSYNEQF
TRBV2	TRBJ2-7	ASSEGQMRTYEQY
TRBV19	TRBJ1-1	ASTPTGGGTEAF
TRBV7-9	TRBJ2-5	ASSSRGGEGETQY
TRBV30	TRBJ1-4	AWRGDTQAYEKLF
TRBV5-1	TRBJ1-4	ASSRGTAEKLF
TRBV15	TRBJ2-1	ATSTQAGGLGF
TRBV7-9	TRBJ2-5	ATSGGASGTQY
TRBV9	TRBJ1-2	ASSPTTGLYGYT
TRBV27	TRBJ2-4	ASSSADRGSKNIQY
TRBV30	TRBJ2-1	AWSTTGGSSYNEQF
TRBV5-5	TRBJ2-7	ASSLVPRSYEQY
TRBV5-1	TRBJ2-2	ASSLAGRGYSGELF
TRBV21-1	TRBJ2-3	ASSGEADTQY
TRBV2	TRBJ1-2	ASSDTRYGYT
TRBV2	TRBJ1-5	ASSGTGEFQPQH
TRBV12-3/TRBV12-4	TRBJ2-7	ASSPTGGKEY
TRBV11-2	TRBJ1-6	ASTRQGYSPLH
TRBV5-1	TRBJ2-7	ASSLEGHSRYEQY
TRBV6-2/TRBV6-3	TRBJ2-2	ASSYPGQGTTGELF
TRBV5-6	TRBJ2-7	ASSSAGPGGVYEQY
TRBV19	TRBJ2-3	ASSSTGLPTDTQY
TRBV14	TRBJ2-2	ASSLGFFGGELF
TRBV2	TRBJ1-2	ASSDSRDRGDGYT
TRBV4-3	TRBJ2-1	ASSQLTTAGWNEQF
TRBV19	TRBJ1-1	ASSVQGSRVTEAF
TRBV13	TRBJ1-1	ASSPGHLNTEAF
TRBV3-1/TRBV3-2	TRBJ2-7	ASSLSSYEQY
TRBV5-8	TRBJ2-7	ASSLSGGTGASYEQY
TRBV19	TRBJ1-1	ASSIQVNTEAF
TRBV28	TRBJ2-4	ASGADRGQNIQY
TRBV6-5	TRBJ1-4	ASSPPGTGGGKLF